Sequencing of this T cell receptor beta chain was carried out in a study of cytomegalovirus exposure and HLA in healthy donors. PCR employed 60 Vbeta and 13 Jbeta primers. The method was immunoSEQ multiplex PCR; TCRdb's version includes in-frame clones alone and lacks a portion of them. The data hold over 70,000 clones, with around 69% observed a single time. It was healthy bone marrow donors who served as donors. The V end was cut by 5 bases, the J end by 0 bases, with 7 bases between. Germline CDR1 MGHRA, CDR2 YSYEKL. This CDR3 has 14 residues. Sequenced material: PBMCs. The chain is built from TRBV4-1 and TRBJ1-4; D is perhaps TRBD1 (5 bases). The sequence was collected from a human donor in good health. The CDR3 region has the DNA TGCGCCAGCAGCTTGACAGCAACTAATGAAAAACTGTTTTTT. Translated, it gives CASSLTATNEKLFF.